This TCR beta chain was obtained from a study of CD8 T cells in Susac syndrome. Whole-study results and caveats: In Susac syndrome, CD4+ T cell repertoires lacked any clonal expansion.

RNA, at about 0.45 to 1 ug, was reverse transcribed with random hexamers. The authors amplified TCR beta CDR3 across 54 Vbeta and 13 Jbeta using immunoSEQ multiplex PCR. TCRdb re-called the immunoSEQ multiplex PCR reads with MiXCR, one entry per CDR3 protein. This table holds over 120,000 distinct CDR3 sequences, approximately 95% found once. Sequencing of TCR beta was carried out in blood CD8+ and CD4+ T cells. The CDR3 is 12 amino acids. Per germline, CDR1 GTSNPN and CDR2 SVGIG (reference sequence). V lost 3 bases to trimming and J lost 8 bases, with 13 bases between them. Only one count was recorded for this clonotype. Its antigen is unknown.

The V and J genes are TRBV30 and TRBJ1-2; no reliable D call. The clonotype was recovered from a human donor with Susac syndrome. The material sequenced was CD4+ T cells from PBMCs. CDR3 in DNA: TGTGCCTGGAGACAGTCCCTGGAAGGCTACACCTTC. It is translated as CAWRQSLEGYTF.